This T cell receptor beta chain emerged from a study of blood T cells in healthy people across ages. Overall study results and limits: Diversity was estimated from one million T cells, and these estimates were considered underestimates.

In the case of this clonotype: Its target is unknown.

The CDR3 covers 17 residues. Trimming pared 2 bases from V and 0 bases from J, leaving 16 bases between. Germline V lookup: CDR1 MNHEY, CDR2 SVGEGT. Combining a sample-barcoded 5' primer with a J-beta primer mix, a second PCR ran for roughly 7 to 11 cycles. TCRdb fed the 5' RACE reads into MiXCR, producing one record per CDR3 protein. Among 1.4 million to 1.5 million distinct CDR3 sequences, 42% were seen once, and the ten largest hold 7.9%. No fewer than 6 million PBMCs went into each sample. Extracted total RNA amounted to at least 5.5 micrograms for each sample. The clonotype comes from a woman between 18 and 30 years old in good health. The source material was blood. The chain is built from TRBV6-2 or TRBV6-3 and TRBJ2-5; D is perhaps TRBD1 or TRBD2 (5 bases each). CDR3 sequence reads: CASSYLYRDLYQETQYF. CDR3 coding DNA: TGTGCCAGCAGTTACCTTTACCGGGACCTGTACCAAGAGACCCAGTACTTC.